This TCR beta chain was sequenced during a study of blood T cell repertoires in COVID-19. Study-level information: Acute and convalescent COVID-19 specimens originated in the United States, Italy and Spain. T cells, B-cell-depleted T cells, or PBMCs supplied cDNA or gDNA.

In the source study's methods: Counts of nucleated cells, estimated from reference gene primer amplification, were obtained. Assay: immunoSEQ multiplex PCR; the TCRdb copy retains only in-frame clones and omits some. D and trimming were read from the DNA, whereas the V and J calls and clone size are those reported in that table. In the table there are about 160,000 clones, 85% of which are singletons. Germline trimming cut 5 bases from V and 0 bases from J; bases unmatched to any gene: 2. The CDR3 is 15 amino acids. Germline loops: CDR1 MDHEN, CDR2 SYDVKM. Sequenced input: peripheral blood. This TCR derives from a human donor with acute or convalescent COVID-19. The donor label of this sample is uncertain. The rearrangement uses TRBV28 and TRBJ2-2; 8 nucleotides line up with TRBD1. Here the CDR3 DNA reads TGTGCCAGCAGTATACAGGGGGCGAACACCGGGGAGCTGTTTTTT. Protein: CASSIQGANTGELFF. The complete variable domain, with remaining parts taken from reference TRBV28 and TRBJ2-2, reads DVKVTQSSRYLVKRTGEKVFLECVQDMDHENMFWYRQDPGLGLRLIYFSYDVKMKEKGDIPEGYSVSREKKERFSLILESASTNQTSMYLCASSIQGANTGELFFGEGSRLTVL.